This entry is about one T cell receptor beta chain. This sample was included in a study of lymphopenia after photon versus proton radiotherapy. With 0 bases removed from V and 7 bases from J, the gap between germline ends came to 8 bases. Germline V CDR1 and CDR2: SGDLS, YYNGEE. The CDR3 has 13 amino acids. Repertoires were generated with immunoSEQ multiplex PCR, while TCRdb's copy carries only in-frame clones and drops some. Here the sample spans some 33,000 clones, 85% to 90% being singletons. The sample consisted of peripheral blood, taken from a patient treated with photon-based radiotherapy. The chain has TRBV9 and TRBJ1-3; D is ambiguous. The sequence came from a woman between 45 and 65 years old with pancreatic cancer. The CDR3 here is CASSVGERNTIYF. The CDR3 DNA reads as TGTGCCAGCAGCGTAGGGGAGAGGAACACCATATATTTT.